A selection of T cell receptor beta chains follows, all from one sample in a study of radiation and T cells in renal cell carcinoma. Using immunoSEQ multiplex PCR, the repertoire was profiled, and TCRdb retains in-frame clones only, with some absent. The repertoire holds 15,000 to 20,000 clones, under 55% seen once, with approximately 12% in the top ten. The material sequenced was tumor tissue, taken from a patient whose treatment included radiotherapy and nephrectomy. These receptor sequences come from a man in his forties or fifties with renal cell carcinoma. Both conserved end residues are part of each CDR3. A D gene is named only where the DNA matches it firmly. Some rows mark clone size as missing; the rest say once, few, many or name a class of expanded clone.

>TRBV27|TRBJ1-2|.|.
TGTGCCAGCAGTCCGTATACAGCGAACTATGGCTACACCTTC
CASSPYTANYGYTF
>TRBV18|TRBJ2-1|TRBD2|.
TGTGCCAGCTCACCTTTAACTAGCGGGAGCTTCAACAATGAGCAGTTCTTC
CASSPLTSGSFNNEQFF
>TRBV6-1|TRBJ1-2|TRBD1|few
TGTGCCAGCAGTGCAGACGCACCCGGGACAGGGTACCGGGGCTATGGCTACACCTTC
CASSADAPGTGYRGYGYTF
>TRBV14|TRBJ1-5|TRBD1|few
TGTGCCAGCAGCGAGACAGGGGGTGGACCCCAGCATTTT
CASSETGGGPQHF
>TRBV6-1|TRBJ2-1|.|.
TGTGCCAGCAGTGAACTCGGGGCTAGCCGGGTCCTCAATGAGCAGTTCTTC
CASSELGASRVLNEQFF
>TRBV2|TRBJ2-2|.|few
TGTGCCAGCAGAGGGTCCCTGGCCGGGGAGCTGTTTTTT
CASRGSLAGELFF
>TRBV4-1|TRBJ1-2|.|few
TGCGCCAGCAGCCAAGGGTCGACGGGCTATGGCTACACCTTC
CASSQGSTGYGYTF
>TRBV19|TRBJ1-2|.|.
TGTGCCACCCGAGGGGCAGAGTTCGCTAACTATGGCTACACCTTC
CATRGAEFANYGYTF
>TRBV21-1|TRBJ2-7|.|medium-sized
TGTGCCAGCCCAAGGCACGAGCAGTACTTC
CASPRHEQYF
>TRBV7-6|TRBJ1-5|.|.
TGTGCCAGCAGCCGGGCAGCAAGTCAGCCCCAGCATTTT
CASSRAASQPQHF
>TRBV7-9|TRBJ2-7|.|.
TGTGCCAGCAGCTTAGGGGAACCCTACGAGCAGTACTTC
CASSLGEPYEQYF
>TRBV21-1|TRBJ1-3|.|.
TGTGCCAGCATCTTGACCAATGTGCGGGCCATATCTGGAAACACCATATATTTT
CASILTNVRAISGNTIYF
>TRBV7-8|TRBJ2-7|TRBD2|.
TGTGCCAGCAGCACAAACAGCCAAGCGGGGGGGGCCGAGGAGCAGTACTTC
CASSTNSQAGGAEEQYF
>TRBV28|TRBJ1-1|.|.
TGTGCCAGCAAATCCACTGAAGCTTTCTTT
CASKSTEAFF
>TRBV19|TRBJ1-3|.|.
TGTGCCAGTAGTCCTCCCGCTGGAATAGCTGGAAACACCATATATTTT
CASSPPAGIAGNTIYF
>TRBV5-1|TRBJ2-2|TRBD2|.
TGCGCCAGCAGCGCTGGGACTAGCGGGGAGAACACCGGGGAGCTGTTTTTT
CASSAGTSGENTGELFF
>TRBV11-2|TRBJ1-1|.|.
TGTGCCAGCAGCCACGACAGTCCCTTGAACACTGAAGCTTTCTTT
CASSHDSPLNTEAFF
>TRBV2|TRBJ1-5|.|few
TGTGCCTCGGGCAGGGAGGGCAATCAGCCCCAGCATTTT
CASGREGNQPQHF
>TRBV5-6|TRBJ1-5|TRBD1|.
TGTGCCAGCAGCTCTATTACAGGGGGCAATCAGCCCCAGCATTTT
CASSSITGGNQPQHF
>TRBV7-2|TRBJ2-2|.|.
TGTGCCAGCAGCCCCAACTCGGGGGCTTACACCGGGGAGCTGTTTTTT
CASSPNSGAYTGELFF
>TRBV6-5|TRBJ1-5|TRBD1|few
TGTGCCAGCAGCTCTGGACAGGGGGTAAGTCAGCCCCAGCATTTT
CASSSGQGVSQPQHF
>TRBV4-1|TRBJ1-4|.|few
TGCGCCAGCAGCCGCTACCATGCAACTAATGAAAAACTGTTTTTT
CASSRYHATNEKLFF
>TRBV11-1|TRBJ1-1|TRBD1|.
TGTGCCAGCAGCTTAGATGGGACAGTTTTGGCTTTCTTT
CASSLDGTVLAFF
>TRBV18|TRBJ2-7|.|many
TGTGCCAGCTCCGGGGCAGGAGAAGAGCAGTACTTC
CASSGAGEEQYF
>TRBV2|TRBJ1-2|TRBD1|.
TGTGCCAGCAGTGAAACGGGACAGGCCTATGGCTACACCTTC
CASSETGQAYGYTF
>TRBV20-1|TRBJ1-1|.|.
TGCAGTGTGAGTGCTAGGACTGAAGCTTTCTTT
CSVSARTEAFF
>TRBV6-5|TRBJ1-3|.|.
TGTGCCAGCAGCCAGGACGGAGCCTCTGGAAACACCATATATTTT
CASSQDGASGNTIYF
>TRBV27|TRBJ2-1|.|.
TGTGCCAGCAGTTTAAGGCCTTCACGAGCCTACAATGAGCAGTTCTTC
CASSLRPSRAYNEQFF
>TRBV7-6|TRBJ2-1|.|.
TGTGCCAGCAGCTTAGCAGGGTCGCCCCGGTGGTTCTTC
CASSLAGSPRWFF
>TRBV15|TRBJ2-2|TRBD2|.
TGTGCCACCAGTACCGGGACTAGCGGTTTGAACACCGGGGAGCTGTTTTTT
CATSTGTSGLNTGELFF
>TRBV6-1|TRBJ2-7|.|.
TGTGCCAGCAGTCAGGCTATGGGGGTCTCCTACGAGCAGTACTTC
CASSQAMGVSYEQYF
>TRBV7-2|TRBJ2-3|.|few
TGTGCCAGCAGCTCCACGGTCGTCACAGATACGCAGTATTTT
CASSSTVVTDTQYF
>TRBV5-4|TRBJ2-1|.|.
TGTGCCAGCAGCTTCTCCTCGATCCGGGACCAGAGGGTCCATGAGCAGTTCTTC
CASSFSSIRDQRVHEQFF
>TRBV9|TRBJ2-2|.|.
TGTGCCAGCAGCGTCGGAGGGGACACCGGGGAGCTGTTTTTT
CASSVGGDTGELFF
>TRBV7-2|TRBJ1-1|.|once
TGTGCCAGCAGCCAGCAGGCAAACACTGAAGCTTTCTTT
CASSQQANTEAFF
>TRBV19|TRBJ1-6|.|few
TGTGCCAGTAGTCTATACTCCGGACGGGAGAATTCACCCCTCCACTTT
CASSLYSGRENSPLHF
>TRBV30|TRBJ1-3|.|.
TGTGCCTGGAGTGTATCATCCCGGGATGCGGACACCATATATTTT
CAWSVSSRDADTIYF
>TRBV7-6|TRBJ2-7|TRBD2|.
TGTGCCAGCAGCTTAGATAGCGGGACTGGCTACGAGCAGTACTTC
CASSLDSGTGYEQYF
>TRBV10-2|TRBJ2-1|TRBD2|.
TGCGCCAGCACCATAGCGGGAACCAATGAGCAGTTCTTC
CASTIAGTNEQFF
>TRBV11-3|TRBJ2-1|TRBD1|.
TGTGCCAGCAGCGCTGACGACAGGGGTGAGCAGTTCTTC
CASSADDRGEQFF
>TRBV4-1|TRBJ2-7|.|few
TGCGCCAGCAGCCAAGAAGAGACAAAGCAGTACTTC
CASSQEETKQYF